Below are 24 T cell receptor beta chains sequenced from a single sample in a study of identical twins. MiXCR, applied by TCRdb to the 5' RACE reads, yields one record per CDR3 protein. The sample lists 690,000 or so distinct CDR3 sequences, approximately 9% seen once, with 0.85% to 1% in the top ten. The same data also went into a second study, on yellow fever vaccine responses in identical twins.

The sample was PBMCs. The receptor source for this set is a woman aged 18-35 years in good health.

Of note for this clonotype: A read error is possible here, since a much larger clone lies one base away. This CDR3 is CASSAAGGQNVQFF. The CDR3, as DNA: TGTGCCAGCAGTGCAGCGGGGGGGCAAAATGTGCAGTTCTTC. V and J are TRBV6-4 and TRBJ2-1; 10 nucleotides align to TRBD2. The germline gives CDR1 MRHNA, CDR2 SNTAGT. The CDR3 has 14 amino acids.

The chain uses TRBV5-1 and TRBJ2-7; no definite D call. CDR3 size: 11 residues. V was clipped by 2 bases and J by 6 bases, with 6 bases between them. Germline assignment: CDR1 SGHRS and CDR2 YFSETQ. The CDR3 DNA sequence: TGCGCCAGCAGCTTTAGTACCGAGCAGTACTTC. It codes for CASSFSTEQYF.

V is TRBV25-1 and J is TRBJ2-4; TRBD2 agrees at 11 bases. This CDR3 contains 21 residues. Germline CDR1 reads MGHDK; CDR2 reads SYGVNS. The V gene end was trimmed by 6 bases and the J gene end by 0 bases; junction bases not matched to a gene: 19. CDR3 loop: CASSRDSPCSGGAEAKNIQYF. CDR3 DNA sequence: TGTGCCAGCAGCCGGGACAGCCCTTGTAGCGGGGGGGCCGAAGCCAAAAACATTCAGTACTTC. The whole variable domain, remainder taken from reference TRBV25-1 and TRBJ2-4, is EADIYQTPRYLVIGTGKKITLECSQTMGHDKMYWYQQDPGMELHLIHYSYGVNSTEKGDLSSESTVSRIRTEHFPLTLESARPSHTSQYLCASSRDSPCSGGAEAKNIQYFGAGTRLSVL.

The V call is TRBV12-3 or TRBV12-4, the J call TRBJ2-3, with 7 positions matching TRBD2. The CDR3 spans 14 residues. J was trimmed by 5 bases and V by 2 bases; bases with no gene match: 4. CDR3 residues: CASSLSSGGDTQYF. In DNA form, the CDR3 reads TGTGCCAGCAGTTTAAGCTCGGGGGGAGATACGCAGTATTTT.

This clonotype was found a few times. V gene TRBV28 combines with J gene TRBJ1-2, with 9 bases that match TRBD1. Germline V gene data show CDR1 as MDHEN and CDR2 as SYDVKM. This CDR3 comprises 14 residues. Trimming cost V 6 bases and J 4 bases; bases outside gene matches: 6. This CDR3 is CASRGTGLTYGYTF. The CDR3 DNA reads TGTGCCAGCAGGGGGACAGGGCTGACCTATGGCTACACCTTC.

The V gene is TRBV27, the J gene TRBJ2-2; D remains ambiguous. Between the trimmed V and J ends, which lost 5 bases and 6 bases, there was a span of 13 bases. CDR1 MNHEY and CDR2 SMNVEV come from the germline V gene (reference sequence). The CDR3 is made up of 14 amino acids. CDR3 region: CASSRRVRAGELFF. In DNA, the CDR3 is TGTGCCAGCAGTCGAAGGGTTCGGGCCGGGGAGCTGTTTTTT.

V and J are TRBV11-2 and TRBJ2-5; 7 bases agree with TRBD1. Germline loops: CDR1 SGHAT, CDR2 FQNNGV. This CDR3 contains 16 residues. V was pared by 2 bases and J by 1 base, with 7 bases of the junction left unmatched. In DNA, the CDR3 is TGTGCCAGCAGCTTAAACCGTCGGACAGGCCAAGAGACCCAGTACTTC. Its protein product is CASSLNRRTGQETQYF.

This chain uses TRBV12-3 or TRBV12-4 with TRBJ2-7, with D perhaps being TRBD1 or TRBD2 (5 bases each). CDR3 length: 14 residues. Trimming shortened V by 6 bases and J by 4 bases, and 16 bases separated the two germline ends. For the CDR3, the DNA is TGTGCCAGCAGCATAACCTACAGGAGGTACGAGCAGTACTTC. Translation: CASSITYRRYEQYF.

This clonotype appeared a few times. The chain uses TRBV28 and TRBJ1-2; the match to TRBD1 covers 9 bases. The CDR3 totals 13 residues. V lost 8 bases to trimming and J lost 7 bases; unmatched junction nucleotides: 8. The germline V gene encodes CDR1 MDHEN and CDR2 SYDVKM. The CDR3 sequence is CASDGTGTGGYTF. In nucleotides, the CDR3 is TGTGCCAGCGATGGGACAGGGACGGGTGGCTACACCTTC.

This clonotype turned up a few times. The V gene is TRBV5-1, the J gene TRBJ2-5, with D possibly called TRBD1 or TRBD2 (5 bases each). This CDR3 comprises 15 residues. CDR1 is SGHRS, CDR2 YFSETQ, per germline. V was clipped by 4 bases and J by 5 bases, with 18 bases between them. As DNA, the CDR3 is TGCGCCAGCAGCCCCGGAGGTTCCGAGGGGGAGACCCAGTACTTC. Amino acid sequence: CASSPGGSEGETQYF.

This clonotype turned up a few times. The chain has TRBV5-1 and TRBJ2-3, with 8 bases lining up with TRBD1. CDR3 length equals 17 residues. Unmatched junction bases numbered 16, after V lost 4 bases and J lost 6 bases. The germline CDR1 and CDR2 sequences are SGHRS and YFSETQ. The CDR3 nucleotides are TGCGCCAGCAGCAGCCCCCCCGGCCAGGGGGCATCTGATACGCAGTATTTT. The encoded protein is CASSSPPGQGASDTQYF.

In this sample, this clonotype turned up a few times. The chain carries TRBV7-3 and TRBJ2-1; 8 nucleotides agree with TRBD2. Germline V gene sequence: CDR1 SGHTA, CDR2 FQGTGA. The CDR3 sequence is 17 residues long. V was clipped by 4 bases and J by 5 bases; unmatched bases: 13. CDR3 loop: CASSSLFGGGKNNEQFF. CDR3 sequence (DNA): TGTGCCAGCAGCTCCCTATTTGGCGGGGGGAAAAACAATGAGCAGTTCTTC.

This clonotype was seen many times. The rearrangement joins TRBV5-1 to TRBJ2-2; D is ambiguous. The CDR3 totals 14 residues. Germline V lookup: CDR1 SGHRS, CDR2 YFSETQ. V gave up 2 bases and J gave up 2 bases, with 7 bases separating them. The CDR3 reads CASSLERNTGELFF. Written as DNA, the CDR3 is TGCGCCAGCAGCTTAGAGAGAAACACCGGGGAGCTGTTTTTT.

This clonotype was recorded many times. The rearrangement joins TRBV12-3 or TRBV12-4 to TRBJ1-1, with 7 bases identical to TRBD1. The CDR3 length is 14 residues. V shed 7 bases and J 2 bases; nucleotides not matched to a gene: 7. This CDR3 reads CASIPTGSNTEAFF. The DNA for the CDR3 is TGTGCCAGCATTCCGACAGGGTCAAACACTGAAGCTTTCTTT.

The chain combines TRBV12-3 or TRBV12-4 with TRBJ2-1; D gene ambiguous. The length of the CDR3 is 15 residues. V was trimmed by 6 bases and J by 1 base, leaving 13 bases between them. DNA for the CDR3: TGTGCCAGCAGCCCGACTCCCATTTCCTACAATGAGCAGTTCTTC. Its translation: CASSPTPISYNEQFF.

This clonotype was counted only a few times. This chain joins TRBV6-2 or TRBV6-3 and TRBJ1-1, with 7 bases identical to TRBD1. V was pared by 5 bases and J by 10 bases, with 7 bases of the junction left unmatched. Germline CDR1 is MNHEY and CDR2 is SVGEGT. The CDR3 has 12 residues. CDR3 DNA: TGTGCCAGCAGTCAAACAGGGGCTCGAGCTTTCTTT. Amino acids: CASSQTGARAFF.

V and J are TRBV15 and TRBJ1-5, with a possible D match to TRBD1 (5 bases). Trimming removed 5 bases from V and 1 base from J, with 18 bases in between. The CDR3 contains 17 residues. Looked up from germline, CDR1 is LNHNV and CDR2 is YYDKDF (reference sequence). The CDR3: CATSLDLRVESNQPQHF. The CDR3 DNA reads TGTGCCACCAGCCTAGATCTCAGGGTAGAAAGCAATCAGCCCCAGCATTTT.

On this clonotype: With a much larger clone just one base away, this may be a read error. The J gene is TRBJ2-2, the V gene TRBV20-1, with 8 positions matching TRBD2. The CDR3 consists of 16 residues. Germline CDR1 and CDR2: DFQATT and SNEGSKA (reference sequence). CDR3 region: CSAREISGAGTGELVF. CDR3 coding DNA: TGCAGTGCTAGGGAAATTAGCGGGGCGGGAACCGGGGAGCTGGTTTTT.

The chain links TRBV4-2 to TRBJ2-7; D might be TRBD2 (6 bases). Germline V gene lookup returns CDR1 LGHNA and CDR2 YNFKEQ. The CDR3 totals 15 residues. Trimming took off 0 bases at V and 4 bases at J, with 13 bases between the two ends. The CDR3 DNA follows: TGTGCCAGCAGCCAAGAACCGGGAGAAGGATACGAGCAGTACTTC. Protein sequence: CASSQEPGEGYEQYF.

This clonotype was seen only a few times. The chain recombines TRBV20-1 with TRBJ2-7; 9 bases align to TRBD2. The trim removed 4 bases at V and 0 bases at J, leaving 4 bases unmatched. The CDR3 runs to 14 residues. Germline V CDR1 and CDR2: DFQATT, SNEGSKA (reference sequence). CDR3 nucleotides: TGCAGTGCTACAAGACTAGCGGCCTCCTACGAGCAGTACTTC. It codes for CSATRLAASYEQYF.

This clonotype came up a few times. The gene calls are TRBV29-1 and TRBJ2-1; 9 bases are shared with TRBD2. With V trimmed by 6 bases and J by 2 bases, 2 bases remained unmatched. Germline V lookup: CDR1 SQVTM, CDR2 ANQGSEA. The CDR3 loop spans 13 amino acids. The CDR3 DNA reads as TGCAGCGTCCCTAGCGGGACCTACAATGAGCAGTTCTTC. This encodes CSVPSGTYNEQFF.

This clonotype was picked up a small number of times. The CDR3 sequence is CASRDVTGPYEQYF. The CDR3 bases are TGTGCCAGCAGAGACGTCACGGGGCCCTACGAGCAGTACTTC. The chain carries TRBV6-2 or TRBV6-3 and TRBJ2-7; D may be TRBD1 or TRBD2 (5 bases each). The ends were cut back, 6 bases at V and 2 bases at J, with 14 bases in the middle. The V gene's germline CDR1 is MNHEY and CDR2 SVGEGT. The CDR3 consists of 14 residues.

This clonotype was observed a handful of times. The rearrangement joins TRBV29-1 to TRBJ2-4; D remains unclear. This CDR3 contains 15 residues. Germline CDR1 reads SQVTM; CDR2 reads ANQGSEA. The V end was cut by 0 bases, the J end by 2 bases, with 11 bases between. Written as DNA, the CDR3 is TGCAGCGTTGAAGACAGGCCAGGCACCAAAAACATTCAGTACTTC. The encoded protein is CSVEDRPGTKNIQYF.

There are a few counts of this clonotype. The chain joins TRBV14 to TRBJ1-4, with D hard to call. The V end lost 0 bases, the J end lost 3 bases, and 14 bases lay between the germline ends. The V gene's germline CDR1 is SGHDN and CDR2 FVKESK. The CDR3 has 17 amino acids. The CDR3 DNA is TGTGCCAGCAGCCAAGATTACATGCTGGGCGCTAATGAAAAACTGTTTTTT. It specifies CASSQDYMLGANEKLFF.